The present T cell receptor (beta chain) was sequenced within a study of neurological immune-mediated disorders. Study observations and caveats: The greatest TCR clonal expansion appeared in HTLV-1-associated myelopathy and the smallest, falling below healthy controls, in multiple sclerosis.

This clonotype was counted many times. No antigen is known for it. Template-switch 5'RACE cDNA synthesis added a 10-nucleotide unique molecular identifier. Every sequencing run drew on 15-18 subjects and yielded over 160 million TCR-beta sequences. TCRdb reprocessed the 5' RACE reads via MiXCR and lists one record per CDR3 protein. The sample has some 30,000 distinct CDR3 sequences, 10% to 15% seen once; the top ten hold 2% to 2.5%. The CDR3 contains 13 residues. Germline loops: CDR1 GTSNPN, CDR2 SVGIG (reference sequence). Between the trimmed V and J ends, which lost 0 bases and 10 bases, there was a span of 14 bases. As to time point: longitudinal time-point 2.

This sequence was found in a woman aged 40 to 49 in good health. The sample was PBMCs. V gene TRBV30 combines with J gene TRBJ2-3; D gene uncertain. The CDR3 nucleotides read TGTGCCTGGAGTGTTGCAGGAAGCCAACCGCAGTATTTT. This codes for CAWSVAGSQPQYF. Full variable domain (rest looked up from reference TRBV30 and TRBJ2-3): SQTIHQWPATLVQPVGSPLSLECTVEGTSNPNLYWYRQAAGRGLQLLFYSVGIGQISSEVPQNLSASRPQDRQFILSSKKLLLSDSGFYLCAWSVAGSQPQYFGPGTRLTVL.